This TCR beta chain was identified during a study of blood T cell repertoires in COVID-19. As handled by the study authors: Scientists estimated how many nucleated cells there were by amplifying reference gene primers. Sequencing was performed with immunoSEQ multiplex PCR; in TCRdb, only in-frame clones are kept and a portion is missing. V, J and clone size reflect that table, while D and trimming were determined from the DNA. The sample carries about 99,000 clones, approximately 90% recorded once. The CDR3 has 15 residues. CDR1 and CDR2 (germline): LGHNA, YSLEER. V gave up 3 bases and J gave up 5 bases; unmatched junction bases: 7. The sample holds a few counts of this clone.

Sequenced sample: peripheral blood. This TCR was sampled from a man aged 50 or older in a cohort sampled during active COVID-19. The chain has TRBV4-3 and TRBJ2-7; 10 bases are shared with TRBD2. The CDR3 protein is CASSQTLAGRDEQYF. CDR3 nucleotide sequence: TGCGCCAGCAGCCAGACACTAGCGGGGCGCGACGAGCAGTACTTC.